This T cell receptor beta chain was sequenced for a study of naive and memory T cell subsets. Points on this clonotype: The antigen remains undetermined.

An equimolar mix of two oligonucleotides served as the beta constant-region primer for TRBC1 and TRBC2. Four rounds of PCR amplified the ligated cDNA using nested alpha and beta constant-region primers plus SP2. MiXCR, run by TCRdb on the UMI-ligation and nested PCR reads, gives a single entry per CDR3 protein. The sample lists 150,000 or so distinct CDR3 sequences; over 20% were seen once. With V trimmed by 4 bases and J by 4 bases, 13 bases remained unmatched. The CDR3 length is 16 residues. The V gene's germline CDR1 is LGHDT and CDR2 YNNKEL (reference sequence). General study findings and limits: Especially in CD8 cells, naive repertoires contained a few larger clonotypes, possibly CD45RA-re-expressing memory cells.

This chain uses TRBV3-1 with TRBJ2-7; TRBD1 matches 7 bases. Sequencing was done on a sample of naive CD4+ T cells from blood. This TCR came from a human donor in good health. CDR3 amino acids: CASSLTRQGFGYEQYF. The CDR3 DNA sequence: TGTGCCAGCAGCCTGACTCGACAGGGCTTCGGTTACGAGCAGTACTTC.